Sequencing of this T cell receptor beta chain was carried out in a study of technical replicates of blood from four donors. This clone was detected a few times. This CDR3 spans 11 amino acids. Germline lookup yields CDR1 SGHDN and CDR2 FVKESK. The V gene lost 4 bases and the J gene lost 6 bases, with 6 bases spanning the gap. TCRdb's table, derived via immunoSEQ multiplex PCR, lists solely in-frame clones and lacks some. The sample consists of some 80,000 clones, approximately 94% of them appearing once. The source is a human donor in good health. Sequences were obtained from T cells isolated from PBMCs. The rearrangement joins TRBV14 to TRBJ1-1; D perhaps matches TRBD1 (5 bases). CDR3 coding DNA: TGTGCCAGCAGCCCGACAGCTGAAGCTTTCTTT. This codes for CASSPTAEAFF.